This TCR beta chain was captured in a study of neoadjuvant anti-PD-1 for oral cavity cancer. CDR3 length equals 16 residues. Germline V lookup: CDR1 SGHRS, CDR2 YFSETQ. V was shortened by 4 bases and J by 5 bases, with 18 bases between the two germline ends. Generated by immunoSEQ multiplex PCR, the TCRdb table keeps only in-frame clones and is missing some. The sample lists over 80,000 clones, 84% occurring once. The rearrangement uses TRBV5-1 and TRBJ2-2, with D perhaps matching TRBD2 (5 bases). Source: PBMCs, taken before nivolumab (anti-PD-1) treatment. The origin of this receptor is a person aged 35 to 85 with oral cavity squamous cell carcinoma. CDR3 sequence (DNA): TGCGCCAGCAGCCCCAATAGCGATCCGGGAACCGGGGAGCTGTTTTTT. Protein: CASSPNSDPGTGELFF.